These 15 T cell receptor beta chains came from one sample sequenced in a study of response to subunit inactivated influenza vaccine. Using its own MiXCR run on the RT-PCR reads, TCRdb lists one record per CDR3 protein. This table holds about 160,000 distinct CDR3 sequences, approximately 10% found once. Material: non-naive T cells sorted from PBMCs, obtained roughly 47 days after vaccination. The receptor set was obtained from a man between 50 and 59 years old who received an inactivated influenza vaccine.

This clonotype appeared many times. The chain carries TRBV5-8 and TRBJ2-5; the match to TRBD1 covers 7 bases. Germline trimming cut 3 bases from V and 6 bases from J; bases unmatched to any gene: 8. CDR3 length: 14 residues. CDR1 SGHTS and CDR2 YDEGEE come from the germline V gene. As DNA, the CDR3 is TGTGCCAGCAGCTCGACAGGGTCGGTTCAGACCCAGTACTTC. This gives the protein CASSSTGSVQTQYF.

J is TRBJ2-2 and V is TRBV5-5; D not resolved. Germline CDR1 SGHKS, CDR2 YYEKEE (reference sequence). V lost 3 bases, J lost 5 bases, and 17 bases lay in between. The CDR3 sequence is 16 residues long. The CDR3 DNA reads TGTGCCAGCAGCTCTCCGGAGTGGGTTATGACCGGGGAGCTGTTTTTT. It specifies CASSSPEWVMTGELFF.

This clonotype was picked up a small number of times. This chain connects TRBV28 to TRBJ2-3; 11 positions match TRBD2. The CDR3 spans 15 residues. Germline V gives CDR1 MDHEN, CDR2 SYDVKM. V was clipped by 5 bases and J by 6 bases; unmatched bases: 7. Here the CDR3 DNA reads TGTGCCAGCAGTATTAGCGGGAGGGCCTTCGATACGCAGTATTTT. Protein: CASSISGRAFDTQYF.

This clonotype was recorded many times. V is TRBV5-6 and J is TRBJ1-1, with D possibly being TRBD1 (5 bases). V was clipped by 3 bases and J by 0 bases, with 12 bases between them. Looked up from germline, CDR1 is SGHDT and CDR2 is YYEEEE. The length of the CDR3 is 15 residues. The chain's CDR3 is CASSSPGVMNTEAFF. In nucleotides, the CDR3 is TGTGCCAGCAGCTCACCGGGGGTCATGAACACTGAAGCTTTCTTT.

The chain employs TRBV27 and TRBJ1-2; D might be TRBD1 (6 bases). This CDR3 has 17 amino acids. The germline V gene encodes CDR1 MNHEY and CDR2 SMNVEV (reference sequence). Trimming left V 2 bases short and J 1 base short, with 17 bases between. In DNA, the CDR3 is TGTGCCAGCAGTTTAGGTGCAGGGGAAGTCGGTAACTATGGCTACACCTTC. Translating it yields CASSLGAGEVGNYGYTF.

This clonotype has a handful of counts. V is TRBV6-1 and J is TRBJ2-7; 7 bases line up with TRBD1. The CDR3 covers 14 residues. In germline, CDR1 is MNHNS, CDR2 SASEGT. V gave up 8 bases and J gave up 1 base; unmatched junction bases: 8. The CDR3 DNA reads TGTGCCAGCCGAGGGGGCAGGGAATCCTACGAGCAGTACTTC. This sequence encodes CASRGGRESYEQYF.

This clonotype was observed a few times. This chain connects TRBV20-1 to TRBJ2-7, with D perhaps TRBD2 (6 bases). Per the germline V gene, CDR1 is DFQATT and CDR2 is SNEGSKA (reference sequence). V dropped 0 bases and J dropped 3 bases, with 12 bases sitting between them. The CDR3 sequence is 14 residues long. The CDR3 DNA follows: TGCAGTGCTAGAGATCACGGGGGACTCTACGAGCAGTACTTC. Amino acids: CSARDHGGLYEQYF.

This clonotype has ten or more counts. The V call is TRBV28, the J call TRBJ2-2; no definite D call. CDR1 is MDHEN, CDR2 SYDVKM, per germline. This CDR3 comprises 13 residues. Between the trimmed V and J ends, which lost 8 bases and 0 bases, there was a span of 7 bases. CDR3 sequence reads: CASRQTNTGELFF. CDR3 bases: TGTGCCAGCCGCCAAACGAACACCGGGGAGCTGTTTTTT.

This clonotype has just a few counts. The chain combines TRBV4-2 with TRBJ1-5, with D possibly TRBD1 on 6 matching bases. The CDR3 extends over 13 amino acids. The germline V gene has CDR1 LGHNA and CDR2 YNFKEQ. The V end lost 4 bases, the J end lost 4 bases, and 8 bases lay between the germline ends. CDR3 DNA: TGTGCCAGCAGCCGAGGGGGAAATCAGCCCCAGCATTTT. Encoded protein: CASSRGGNQPQHF.

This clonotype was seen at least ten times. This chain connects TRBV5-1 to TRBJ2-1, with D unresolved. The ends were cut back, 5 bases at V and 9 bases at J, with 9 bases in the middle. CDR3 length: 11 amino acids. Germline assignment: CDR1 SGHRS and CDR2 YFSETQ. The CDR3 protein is CASRGISEQFF. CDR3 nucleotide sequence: TGCGCCAGCAGGGGTATCAGTGAGCAGTTCTTC. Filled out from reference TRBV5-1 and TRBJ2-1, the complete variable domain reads KAGVTQTPRYLIKTRGQQVTLSCSPISGHRSVSWYQQTPGQGLQFLFEYFSETQRNKGNFPGRFSGRQFSNSRSEMNVSTLELGDSALYLCASRGISEQFFGPGTRLTVL.

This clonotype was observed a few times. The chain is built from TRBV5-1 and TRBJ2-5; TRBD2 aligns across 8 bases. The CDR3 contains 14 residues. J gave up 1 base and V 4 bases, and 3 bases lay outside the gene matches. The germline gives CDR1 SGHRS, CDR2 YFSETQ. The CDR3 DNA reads TGCGCCAGCAGCGGTAGCGGGGTCCAAGAGACCCAGTACTTC. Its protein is CASSGSGVQETQYF.

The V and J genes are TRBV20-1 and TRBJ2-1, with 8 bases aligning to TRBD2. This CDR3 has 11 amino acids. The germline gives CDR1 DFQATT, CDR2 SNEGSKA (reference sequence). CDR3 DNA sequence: TGCAGCCCCGGGACTAGCAATGAGCAGTTCTTC. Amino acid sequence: CSPGTSNEQFF.

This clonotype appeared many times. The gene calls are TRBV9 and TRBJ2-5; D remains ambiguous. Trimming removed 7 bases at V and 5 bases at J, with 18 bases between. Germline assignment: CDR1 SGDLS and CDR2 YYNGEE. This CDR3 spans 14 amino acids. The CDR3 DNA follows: TGTGCCAGCGGCGCCGCGTTCCAAGGGGAGACCCAGTACTTC. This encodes CASGAAFQGETQYF.

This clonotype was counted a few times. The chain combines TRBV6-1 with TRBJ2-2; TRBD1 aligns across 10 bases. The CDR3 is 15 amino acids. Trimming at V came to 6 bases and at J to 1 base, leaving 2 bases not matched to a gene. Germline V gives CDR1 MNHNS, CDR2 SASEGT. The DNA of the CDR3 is TGTGCCAGCAGAAGGGACAGGGGGAACACCGGGGAGCTGTTTTTT. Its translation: CASRRDRGNTGELFF.

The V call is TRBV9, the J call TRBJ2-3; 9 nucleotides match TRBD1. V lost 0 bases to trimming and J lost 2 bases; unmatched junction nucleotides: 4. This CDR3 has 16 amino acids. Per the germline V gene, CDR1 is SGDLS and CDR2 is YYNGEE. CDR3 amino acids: CASSVGTGVSTDTQYF. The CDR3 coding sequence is TGTGCCAGCAGCGTAGGGACAGGGGTTTCCACAGATACGCAGTATTTT.